This entry is about one T cell receptor (beta chain). Its antigen is undetermined. Germline V lookup: CDR1 LNHNV, CDR2 YYDKDF (reference sequence). The CDR3 is 17 residues long. J gave up 5 bases and V 3 bases, and 8 bases lay outside the gene matches. The data were obtained in a study of PD-1 blockade in classical Hodgkin lymphoma. Study-level findings and limits: Those achieving complete response showed baseline diversity like newly diagnosed patients. CD8+ TCR diversity did not rise significantly by C4D1, unlike CD4+. Reports indicated that newly diagnosed patients had lower baseline TCR diversity than healthy donors did.

Method: immunoSEQ multiplex PCR; TCRdb's copy keeps in-frame clones and lacks some. The sample consists of tens of thousands of clones, roughly 70% of them appearing once. Each patient relapsed following autologous stem cell transplantation, and prior brentuximab vedotin exposure differed. The chain joins TRBV15 to TRBJ2-2; 11 bases fit TRBD1. Specimen: peripheral blood mononuclear cells (PBMCs), collected before the second cycle of nivolumab. The sequence was collected from a human donor with classical Hodgkin lymphoma. CDR3 in DNA: TGTGCCACCAGCAGGGACAGGGGGCGGGGAATAACCGGGGAGCTGTTTTTT. Translating it yields CATSRDRGRGITGELFF.